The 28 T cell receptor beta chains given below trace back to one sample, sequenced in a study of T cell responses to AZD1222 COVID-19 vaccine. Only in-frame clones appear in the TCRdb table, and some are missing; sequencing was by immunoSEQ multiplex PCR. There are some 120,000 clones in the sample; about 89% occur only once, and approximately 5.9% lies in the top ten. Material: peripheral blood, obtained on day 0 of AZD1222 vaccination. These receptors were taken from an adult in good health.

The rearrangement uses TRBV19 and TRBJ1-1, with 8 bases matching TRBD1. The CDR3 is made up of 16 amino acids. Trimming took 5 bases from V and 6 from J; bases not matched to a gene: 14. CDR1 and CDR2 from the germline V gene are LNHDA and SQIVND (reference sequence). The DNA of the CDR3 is TGTGCCAGTAGTGAGAGGACAGGGAGGACGGTGGCTGAAGCTTTCTTT. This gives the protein CASSERTGRTVAEAFF.

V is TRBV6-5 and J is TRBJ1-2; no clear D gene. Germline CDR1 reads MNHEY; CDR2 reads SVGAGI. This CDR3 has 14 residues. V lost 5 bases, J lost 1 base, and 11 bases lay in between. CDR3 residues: CASSPPASNYGYTF. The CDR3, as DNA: TGTGCCAGCAGTCCCCCGGCCAGTAACTATGGCTACACCTTC.

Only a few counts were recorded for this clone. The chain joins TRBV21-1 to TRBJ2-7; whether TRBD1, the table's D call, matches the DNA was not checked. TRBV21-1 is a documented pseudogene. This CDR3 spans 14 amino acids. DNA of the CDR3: TGTGCCAGCAGCAGCAGGGGTGTACGATGCGAGCAGTACTTC. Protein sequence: CASSSRGVRCEQYF.

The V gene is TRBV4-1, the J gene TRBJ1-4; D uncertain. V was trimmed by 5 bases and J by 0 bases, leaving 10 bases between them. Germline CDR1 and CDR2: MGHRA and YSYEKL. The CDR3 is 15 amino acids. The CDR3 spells CASSTNKATNEKLFF. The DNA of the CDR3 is TGCGCCAGCAGCACAAACAAGGCAACTAATGAAAAACTGTTTTTT.

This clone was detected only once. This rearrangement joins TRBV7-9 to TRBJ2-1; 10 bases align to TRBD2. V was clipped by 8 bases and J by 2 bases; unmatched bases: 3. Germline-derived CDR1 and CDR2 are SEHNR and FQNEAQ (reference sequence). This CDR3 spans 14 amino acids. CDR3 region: CASESGRAYNEQFF. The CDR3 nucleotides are TGTGCCAGCGAAAGCGGGAGGGCCTACAATGAGCAGTTCTTC.

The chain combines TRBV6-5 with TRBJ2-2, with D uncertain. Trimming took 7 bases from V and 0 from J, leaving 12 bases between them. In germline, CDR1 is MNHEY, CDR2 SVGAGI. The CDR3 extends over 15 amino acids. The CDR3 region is CASTPGSSNTGELFF. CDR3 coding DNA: TGTGCCAGCACCCCAGGTTCTTCGAACACCGGGGAGCTGTTTTTT.

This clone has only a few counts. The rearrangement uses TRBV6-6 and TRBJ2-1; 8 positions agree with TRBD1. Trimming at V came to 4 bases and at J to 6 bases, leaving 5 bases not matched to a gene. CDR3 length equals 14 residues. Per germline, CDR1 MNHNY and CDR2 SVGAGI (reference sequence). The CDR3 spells CASSSDRVFNEQFF. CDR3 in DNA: TGTGCCAGCAGTTCGGACAGGGTGTTCAATGAGCAGTTCTTC.

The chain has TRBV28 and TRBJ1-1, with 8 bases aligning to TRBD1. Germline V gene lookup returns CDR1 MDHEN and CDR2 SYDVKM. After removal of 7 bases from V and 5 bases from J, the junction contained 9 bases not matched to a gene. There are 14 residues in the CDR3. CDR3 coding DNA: TGTGCCAGCACCCGGGGTGACAGGGGAACTGAAGCTTTCTTT. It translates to CASTRGDRGTEAFF.

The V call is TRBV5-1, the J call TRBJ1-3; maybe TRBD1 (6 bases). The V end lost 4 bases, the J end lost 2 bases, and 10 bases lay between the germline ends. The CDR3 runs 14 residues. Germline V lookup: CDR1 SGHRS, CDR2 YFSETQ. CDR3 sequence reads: CASSRAGAGNTIYF. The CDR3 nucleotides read TGCGCCAGCAGCAGGGCAGGGGCTGGAAACACCATATATTTT.

CDR3 protein: CASSLGQMPPYEQYF. The DNA for the CDR3 is TGCGCCAGCAGCTTGGGTCAGATGCCCCCCTACGAGCAGTACTTC. V is TRBV5-1 and J is TRBJ2-7; the D is unclear. The CDR3 extends over 15 amino acids. Germline CDR1 is SGHRS and CDR2 is YFSETQ. Trimming cost V 0 bases and J 2 bases, with 12 bases left between them.

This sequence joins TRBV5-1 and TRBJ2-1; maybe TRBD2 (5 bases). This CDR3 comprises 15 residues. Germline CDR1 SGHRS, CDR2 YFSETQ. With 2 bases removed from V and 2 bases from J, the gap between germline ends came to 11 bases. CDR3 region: CASSLQRETYNEQFF. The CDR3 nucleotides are TGCGCCAGCAGCTTACAAAGGGAGACCTACAATGAGCAGTTCTTC.

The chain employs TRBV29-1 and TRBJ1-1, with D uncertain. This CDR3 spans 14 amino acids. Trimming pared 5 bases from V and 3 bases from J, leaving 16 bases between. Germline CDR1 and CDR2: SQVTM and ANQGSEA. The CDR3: CSVHSSGRHTEAFF. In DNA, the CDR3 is TGCAGCGTTCATTCTTCAGGCCGACACACTGAAGCTTTCTTT.

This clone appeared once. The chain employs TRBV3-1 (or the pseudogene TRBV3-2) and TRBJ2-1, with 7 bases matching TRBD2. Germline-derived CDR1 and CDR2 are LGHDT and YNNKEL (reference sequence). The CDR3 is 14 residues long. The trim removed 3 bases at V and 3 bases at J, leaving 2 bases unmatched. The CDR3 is CASSHSGNYNEQFF. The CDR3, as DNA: TGTGCCAGCAGCCACAGCGGGAACTACAATGAGCAGTTCTTC.

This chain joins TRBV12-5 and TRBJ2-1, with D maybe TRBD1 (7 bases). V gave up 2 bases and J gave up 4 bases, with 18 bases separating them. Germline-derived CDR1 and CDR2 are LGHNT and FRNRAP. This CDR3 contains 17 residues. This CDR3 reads CASGLPSHRGGYNEQFF. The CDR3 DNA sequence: TGTGCTAGTGGTTTGCCATCTCACAGGGGAGGTTACAATGAGCAGTTCTTC.

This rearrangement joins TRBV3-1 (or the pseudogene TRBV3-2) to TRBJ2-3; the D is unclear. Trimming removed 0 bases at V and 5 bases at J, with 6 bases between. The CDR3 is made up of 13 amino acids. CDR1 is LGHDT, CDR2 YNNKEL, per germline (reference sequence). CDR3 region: CASSQDFIDTQYF. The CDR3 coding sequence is TGTGCCAGCAGCCAAGATTTTATAGATACGCAGTATTTT.

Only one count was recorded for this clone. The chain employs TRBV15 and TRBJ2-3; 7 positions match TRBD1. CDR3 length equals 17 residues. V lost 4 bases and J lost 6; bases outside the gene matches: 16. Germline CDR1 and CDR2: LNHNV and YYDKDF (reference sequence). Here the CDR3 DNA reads TGTGCCACCAGCAACAGGGGCCTTAGCAAGGTCGGGGATACGCAGTATTTT. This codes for CATSNRGLSKVGDTQYF.

CDR3 protein: CASSHRDRGKNIQYF. CDR3 nucleotides: TGTGCCAGCAGTCACCGGGACAGGGGTAAAAACATTCAGTACTTC. The gene calls are TRBV6-5 and TRBJ2-4; 10 bases align to TRBD1. The junction had 5 bases not matched to a gene; V was cut back by 5 bases and J by 4 bases. The CDR3 sequence is 15 residues long. Germline loops: CDR1 MNHEY, CDR2 SVGAGI.

The CDR3 protein is CASSINTYEQYF. CDR3 nucleotide sequence: TGTGCCAGCAGCATTAACACCTACGAGCAGTACTTC. The rearrangement joins TRBV6-5 to TRBJ2-7; D not resolved. The CDR3 has 12 amino acids. CDR1 is MNHEY, CDR2 SVGAGI, per germline. The V end was cut by 6 bases, the J end by 2 bases, with 8 bases between.

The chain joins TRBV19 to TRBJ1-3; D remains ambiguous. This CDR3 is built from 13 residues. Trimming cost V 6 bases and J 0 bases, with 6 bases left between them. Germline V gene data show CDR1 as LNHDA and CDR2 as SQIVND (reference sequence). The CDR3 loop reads CASSPSSGNTIYF. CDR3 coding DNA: TGTGCCAGTAGCCCCTCCTCTGGAAACACCATATATTTT.

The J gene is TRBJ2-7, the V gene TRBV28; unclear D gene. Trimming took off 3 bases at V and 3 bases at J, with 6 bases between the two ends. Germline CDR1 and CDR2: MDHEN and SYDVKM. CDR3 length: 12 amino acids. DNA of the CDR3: TGTGCCAGCAGTTTCTTTCACTACGAGCAGTACTTC. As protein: CASSFFHYEQYF.

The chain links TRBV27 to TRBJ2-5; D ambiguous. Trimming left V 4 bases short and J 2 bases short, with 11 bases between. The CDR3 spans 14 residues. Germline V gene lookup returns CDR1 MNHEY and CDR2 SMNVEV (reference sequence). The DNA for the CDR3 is TGTGCCAGCAGTTCGTCTTTCAATCAAGAGACCCAGTACTTC. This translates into CASSSSFNQETQYF.

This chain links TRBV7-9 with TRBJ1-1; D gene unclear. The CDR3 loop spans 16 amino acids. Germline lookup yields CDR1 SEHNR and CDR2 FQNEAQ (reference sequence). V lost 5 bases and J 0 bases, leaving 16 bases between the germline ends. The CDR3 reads CASSPRKSPMNTEAFF. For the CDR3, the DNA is TGTGCCAGCAGCCCCCGGAAATCTCCCATGAACACTGAAGCTTTCTTT.

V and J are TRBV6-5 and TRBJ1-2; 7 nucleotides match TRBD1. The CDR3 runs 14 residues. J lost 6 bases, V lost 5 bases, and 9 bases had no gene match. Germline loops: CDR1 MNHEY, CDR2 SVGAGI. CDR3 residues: CASSTIRGVDGYTF. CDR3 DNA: TGTGCCAGCAGTACTATCAGGGGGGTGGATGGCTACACCTTC.

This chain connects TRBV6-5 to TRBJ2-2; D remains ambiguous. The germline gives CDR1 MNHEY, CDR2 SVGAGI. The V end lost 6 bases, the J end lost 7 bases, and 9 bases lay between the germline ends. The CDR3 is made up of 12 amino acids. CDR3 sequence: CASRFEGGELFF. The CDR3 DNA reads TGTGCCAGCAGATTCGAAGGCGGGGAGCTGTTTTTT.

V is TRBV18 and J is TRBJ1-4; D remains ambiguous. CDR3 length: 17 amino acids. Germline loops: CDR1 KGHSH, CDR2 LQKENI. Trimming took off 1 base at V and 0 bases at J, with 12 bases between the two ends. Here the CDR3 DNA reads TGTGCCAGCTCACCACTACCACAGCCATCAACTAATGAAAAACTGTTTTTT. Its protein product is CASSPLPQPSTNEKLFF.

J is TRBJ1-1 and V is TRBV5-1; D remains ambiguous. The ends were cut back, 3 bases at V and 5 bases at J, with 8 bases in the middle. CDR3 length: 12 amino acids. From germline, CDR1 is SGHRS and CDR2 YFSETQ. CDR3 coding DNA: TGCGCCAGCAGCTACTCAGAGACTGAAGCTTTCTTT. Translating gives CASSYSETEAFF. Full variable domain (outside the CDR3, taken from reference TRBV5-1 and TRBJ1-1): KAGVTQTPRYLIKTRGQQVTLSCSPISGHRSVSWYQQTPGQGLQFLFEYFSETQRNKGNFPGRFSGRQFSNSRSEMNVSTLELGDSALYLCASSYSETEAFFGQGTRLTVV.

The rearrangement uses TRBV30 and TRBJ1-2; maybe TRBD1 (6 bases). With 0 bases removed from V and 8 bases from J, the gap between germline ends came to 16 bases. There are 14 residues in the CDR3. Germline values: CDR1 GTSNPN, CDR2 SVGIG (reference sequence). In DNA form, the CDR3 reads TGTGCCTGGAGTGTAGTGCCACAGGGTAGGGGCTACACCTTC. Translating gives CAWSVVPQGRGYTF.

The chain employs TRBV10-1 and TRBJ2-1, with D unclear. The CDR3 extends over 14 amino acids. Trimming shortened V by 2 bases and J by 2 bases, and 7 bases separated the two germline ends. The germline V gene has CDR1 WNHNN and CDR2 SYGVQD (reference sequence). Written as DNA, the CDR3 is TGCGCCAGCAGTGAGCAGAGAACCTACAATGAGCAGTTCTTC. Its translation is CASSEQRTYNEQFF.